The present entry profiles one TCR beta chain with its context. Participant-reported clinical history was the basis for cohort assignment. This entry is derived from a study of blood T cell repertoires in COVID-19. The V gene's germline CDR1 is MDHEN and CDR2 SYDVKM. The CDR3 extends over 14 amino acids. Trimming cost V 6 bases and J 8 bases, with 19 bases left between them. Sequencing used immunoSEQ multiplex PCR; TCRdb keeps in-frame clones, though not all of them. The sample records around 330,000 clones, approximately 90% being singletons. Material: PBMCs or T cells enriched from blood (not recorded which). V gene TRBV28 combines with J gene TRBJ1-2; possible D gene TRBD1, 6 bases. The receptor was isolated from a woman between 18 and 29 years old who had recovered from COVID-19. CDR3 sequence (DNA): TGTGCCAGCAGGACTCACAGGGCCATAGAGGGCTACACCTTC. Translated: CASRTHRAIEGYTF.